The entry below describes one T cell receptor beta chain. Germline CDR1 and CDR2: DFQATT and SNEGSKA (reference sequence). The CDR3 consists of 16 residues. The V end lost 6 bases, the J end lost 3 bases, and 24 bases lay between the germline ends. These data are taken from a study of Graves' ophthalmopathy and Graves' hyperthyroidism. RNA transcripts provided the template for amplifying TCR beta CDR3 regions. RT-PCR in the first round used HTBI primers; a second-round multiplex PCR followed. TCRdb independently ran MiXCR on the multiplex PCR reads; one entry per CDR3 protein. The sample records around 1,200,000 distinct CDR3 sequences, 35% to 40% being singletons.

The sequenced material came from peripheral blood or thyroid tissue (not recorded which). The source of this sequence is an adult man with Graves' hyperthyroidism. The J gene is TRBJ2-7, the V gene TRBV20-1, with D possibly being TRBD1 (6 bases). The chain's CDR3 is CSAYQGLPGNFYEQYF. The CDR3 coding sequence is TGCAGTGCCTATCAGGGGCTCCCGGGGAATTTCTACGAGCAGTACTTC.